The 10 T cell receptor beta chains reported below all come from one sample, sequenced in a study of blood T cell repertoires in COVID-19. Profiling relied on immunoSEQ multiplex PCR, and the TCRdb table lists in-frame clones only, not all of them. The sample includes under 200,000 clones, about 88% of them seen just once. Sequencing was carried out using peripheral blood. All receptors derive from a man in his 70s with active or convalescent COVID-19.

This rearrangement joins TRBV5-1 to TRBJ1-2, with a tentative D call TRBD1 (5 bases). Germline assignment: CDR1 SGHRS and CDR2 YFSETQ. The CDR3 spans 15 residues. V was cut by 0 bases and J by 6 bases, with 15 bases left in between. CDR3 bases: TGCGCCAGCAGCTTGGCCGGGGGGGGAGCACATGGCTACACCTTC. The encoded protein is CASSLAGGGAHGYTF.

The chain uses TRBV28 and TRBJ2-5, with D perhaps matching TRBD2 (6 bases). The germline gives CDR1 MDHEN, CDR2 SYDVKM. The germline V and J ends were trimmed by 5 bases and 4 bases, with 17 bases remaining between them. This CDR3 region has 15 residues. The CDR3, as DNA: TGTGCCAGCAGTCCCAGCGGCCGCGGGGTAGAGACCCAGTACTTC. Translation gives CASSPSGRGVETQYF.

This chain connects TRBV6-5 to TRBJ2-7; 11 positions agree with TRBD1. There are 14 residues in the CDR3. V was clipped by 6 bases and J by 0 bases; unmatched bases: 1. Germline CDR1 is MNHEY and CDR2 is SVGAGI. The CDR3 coding sequence is TGTGCCAGCAGCGGGACAGGGGGCTCCTACGAGCAGTACTTC. It is translated as CASSGTGGSYEQYF.

CDR3 in amino acids: CASSRSGVYNEQFF. Written as DNA, the CDR3 is TGCGCCAGCAGCAGGTCGGGAGTTTACAATGAGCAGTTCTTC. The chain carries TRBV5-1 and TRBJ2-1, with TRBD2 as a possible D gene (6 bases). Trimming cost V 4 bases and J 4 bases, with 12 bases left between them. CDR3 length equals 14 residues. Germline CDR1 SGHRS, CDR2 YFSETQ.

The chain is built from TRBV7-2 and TRBJ2-1, with 8 positions matching TRBD2. CDR3 length equals 15 residues. V dropped 4 bases and J dropped 2; count of bases not matched to a gene: 4. CDR1 and CDR2 (germline): SGHTA, FQGNSA. CDR3 bases: TGTGCCAGCAGCTCAAGCGGGGGTACCTACAATGAGCAGTTCTTC. Translated: CASSSSGGTYNEQFF.

The chain is built from TRBV28 and TRBJ1-3, with D unresolved. Trimming pared 4 bases from V and 4 bases from J, leaving 5 bases between. The germline CDR1 and CDR2 sequences are MDHEN and SYDVKM. The CDR3 is made up of 12 amino acids. The CDR3 nucleotides are TGTGCCAGCAGTTGGGCGGGAAACACCATATATTTT. Translated, it gives CASSWAGNTIYF.

The chain joins TRBV7-2 to TRBJ1-5; D gene unclear. Germline CDR1 reads SGHTA; CDR2 reads FQGNSA. Trimming pared 1 base from V and 3 bases from J, leaving 7 bases between. The CDR3 consists of 14 residues. DNA for the CDR3: TGTGCCAGCAGCTTAGGGGCCAACAATCAGCCCCAGCATTTT. Translating gives CASSLGANNQPQHF.

The J gene is TRBJ2-7, the V gene TRBV7-2, with TRBD2 as a possible D gene (5 bases). The CDR3 has 13 residues. CDR1 SGHTA and CDR2 FQGNSA come from the germline V gene. V dropped 1 base and J dropped 5 bases, with 9 bases sitting between them. CDR3 in DNA: TGTGCCAGCAGCTTAGGAGGGATCCACGAGCAGTACTTC. Translated: CASSLGGIHEQYF.

The rearrangement joins TRBV18 to TRBJ1-1; 7 nucleotides line up with TRBD1. Germline trimming cut 8 bases from V and 4 bases from J; bases unmatched to any gene: 7. The CDR3 extends over 13 amino acids. Germline CDR1 is KGHSH and CDR2 is LQKENI. The CDR3 loop is CASMYQGGTEAFF. CDR3 nucleotides: TGTGCCAGCATGTACCAGGGGGGCACTGAAGCTTTCTTT.

Ten or more counts support this clone. V gene TRBV4-3 combines with J gene TRBJ2-2; 10 bases line up with TRBD2. Germline trimming cut 6 bases from V and 1 base from J; bases unmatched to any gene: 11. Germline-derived CDR1 and CDR2 are LGHNA and YSLEER. This CDR3 comprises 18 residues. The CDR3 nucleotides are TGCGCCAGCAGGCCAAGAGCACTAGCGGGACGGAACACCGGGGAGCTGTTTTTT. It codes for CASRPRALAGRNTGELFF.